Below, 19 T cell receptor beta chains from the same sample are listed, as sequenced in a study of shared clonotypes between healthy human individuals. TCRdb's copy holds only in-frame clones and misses some; the assay was immunoSEQ multiplex PCR. This repertoire shows fewer than 1.4 million clones, around three quarters found once; its top ten account for 0.5% to 0.65%. The specimen was memory CD4+ T cells from PBMCs. The sample's subset: CD45RA-negative fraction. Source of these receptors: a man aged 18-30 years in good health. Some clones in this sample may be carry-over from other donors' samples.

This chain links TRBV5-1 with TRBJ2-3, with 11 positions matching TRBD2. J gave up 5 bases and V 3 bases, and 5 bases lay outside the gene matches. Germline-derived CDR1 and CDR2 are SGHRS and YFSETQ. This CDR3 comprises 15 residues. The CDR3 spells CASSWGTSGGDTQYF. CDR3 sequence (DNA): TGCGCCAGCAGCTGGGGAACTAGCGGGGGAGATACGCAGTATTTT.

This chain joins TRBV2 and TRBJ2-7, with TRBD1 as a possible D gene (5 bases). There are 16 residues in the CDR3. Looked up from germline, CDR1 is SNHLY and CDR2 is FYNNEI. Trimming shortened V by 1 base and J by 1 base, and 14 bases separated the two germline ends. The CDR3 coding sequence is TGTGCCAGCAGTGAAGGGGGCTGGGCCCCGTCCTACGAGCAGTACTTC. Translated: CASSEGGWAPSYEQYF. Supplemented by reference TRBV2 and TRBJ2-7, the full variable domain reads EPEVTQTPSHQVTQMGQEVILRCVPISNHLYFYWYRQILGQKVEFLVSFYNNEISEKSEIFDDQFSVERPDGSNFTLKIRSTKLEDSAMYFCASSEGGWAPSYEQYFGPGTRLTVT.

The chain has TRBV2 and TRBJ1-5, with D tentatively TRBD1 (6 bases). The CDR3 extends over 15 amino acids. V lost 0 bases, J lost 9 bases, and 15 bases lay in between. Germline V gene data show CDR1 as SNHLY and CDR2 as FYNNEI. In nucleotides, the CDR3 is TGTGCCAGCAGTGAAGCCCAGGGGCACCTTCGGCCCCAGCATTTT. Its protein is CASSEAQGHLRPQHF.

V is TRBV4-2 and J is TRBJ1-2; TRBD1 might be the D (6 bases). CDR1 is LGHNA, CDR2 YNFKEQ, per germline. V lost 2 bases and J lost 7, with 14 bases in between. This CDR3 contains 14 residues. The CDR3 sequence is CASSQSLRGAGYTF. The DNA of the CDR3 is TGTGCCAGCAGCCAAAGTCTTCGGGGGGCTGGCTACACCTTC.

The rearrangement joins TRBV6-5 to TRBJ1-1; no definite D call. The CDR3 contains 14 residues. Looked up from germline, CDR1 is MNHEY and CDR2 is SVGAGI. Trimming stripped 5 bases from V and 6 bases from J, with 16 bases between. CDR3 in DNA: TGTGCCAGCAGTATAAACCGCCGGCGCGCTGAAGCTTTCTTT. It specifies CASSINRRRAEAFF.

The chain recombines TRBV10-3 with TRBJ2-1; a weak D match, TRBD1 (6 bases). Trimming took 6 bases from V and 5 from J, leaving 11 bases between them. CDR1 and CDR2 (germline): ENHRY, SYGVKD. The CDR3 has 13 amino acids. The DNA of the CDR3 is TGTGCCATCAGGGGGGCAGGGAACAATGAGCAGTTCTTC. This translates into CAIRGAGNNEQFF.

Concerning this clone itself: The final CDR3 position lacks the conserved phenylalanine or tryptophan, pointing to a likely read error. The V call is TRBV4-1, the J call TRBJ1-2; the match to TRBD1 covers 7 bases. The V segment lost 2 bases and the J segment 0 bases; nucleotides outside the gene matches: 3. The CDR3 length is 15 residues. From germline, CDR1 is MGHRA and CDR2 YSYEKL. For the CDR3, the DNA is TGCGCCAGCAGCCAACCGACAGGGACTAACTATGGCTACACCATC. Translated, it gives CASSQPTGTNYGYTI.

The V call is TRBV7-2, the J call TRBJ2-1; 14 bases are shared with TRBD2. The CDR3 is made up of 14 amino acids. Trimming took 3 bases from V and 15 from J; bases not matched to a gene: 7. Germline CDR1 and CDR2: SGHTA and FQGNSA. The CDR3 protein is CASSLGTSGSPGFF. The CDR3 DNA reads as TGTGCCAGCAGCTTGGGGACTAGCGGGAGCCCGGGGTTCTTC. Full variable domain (missing parts from reference TRBV7-2 and TRBJ2-1): GAGVSQSPSNKVTEKGKDVELRCDPISGHTALYWYRQSLGQGLEFLIYFQGNSAPDKSGLPSDRFSAERTGGSVSTLTIQRTQQEDSAVYLCASSLGTSGSPGFFGPGTRLTVL.

V and J are TRBV6-5 and TRBJ2-2; possible D gene TRBD2, 5 bases. The germline V gene has CDR1 MNHEY and CDR2 SVGAGI. The CDR3 runs to 13 residues. V was trimmed by 11 bases and J by 4 bases, leaving 14 bases between them. The DNA for the CDR3 is TGTGCCGTTTTAGACTACCGCACCGGGGAGCTGTTTTTT. This gives the protein CAVLDYRTGELFF.

This sequence joins TRBV14 and TRBJ2-7; perhaps TRBD1 as D (6 bases). The CDR3 length is 13 residues. Trimming removed 8 bases at V and 2 bases at J, with 13 bases between. CDR1 and CDR2 from the germline V gene are SGHDN and FVKESK. For the CDR3, the DNA is TGTGCCAGCGCTGGGACAATTACCTACGAGCAGTACTTC. This gives the protein CASAGTITYEQYF.

V usage is TRBV30 and J usage is TRBJ2-7, with 8 bases identical to TRBD1. The CDR3 has 13 residues. CDR1 and CDR2 from the germline V gene are GTSNPN and SVGIG (reference sequence). With V trimmed by 2 bases and J by 1 base, 1 base remained unmatched. The CDR3 DNA reads TGTGCCTGGAGTCGGGACAGGTCCTACGAGCAGTACTTC. Protein product: CAWSRDRSYEQYF.

Notes on this clone: The sample holds other DNA sequences that translate to the same CDR3. The chain links TRBV6-5 to TRBJ2-7; 7 bases are a match to TRBD1. The CDR3 sequence is 14 residues long. Germline-derived CDR1 and CDR2 are MNHEY and SVGAGI. The V gene end was trimmed by 5 bases and the J gene end by 2 bases; junction bases not matched to a gene: 6. CDR3 nucleotide sequence: TGTGCCAGCAGTCCCCGGACAGGACCCTACGAGCAGTACTTC. Translated, it gives CASSPRTGPYEQYF.

The chain joins TRBV27 to TRBJ1-2, with TRBD1 matching over 9 bases. J gave up 9 bases and V 6 bases, and 8 bases lay outside the gene matches. The germline V gene encodes CDR1 MNHEY and CDR2 SMNVEV (reference sequence). This CDR3 has 13 residues. The CDR3 here is CASSPRTGDSYTF. CDR3 DNA sequence: TGTGCCAGCAGCCCCCGGACAGGGGATAGCTACACCTTC.

This clone came up once. The chain links TRBV4-1 to TRBJ2-7; 7 bases agree with TRBD1. Germline CDR1 MGHRA, CDR2 YSYEKL. V dropped 2 bases and J dropped 2; count of bases not matched to a gene: 9. The CDR3 sequence is 16 residues long. Here the CDR3 DNA reads TGCGCCAGCAGCCAAATTATTACGACAGGGACCTACGAGCAGTACTTC. This codes for CASSQIITTGTYEQYF.

The chain has TRBV29-1 and TRBJ2-5, with TRBD1 matching 7 bases. The CDR3 covers 14 residues. The V segment lost 4 bases and the J segment 1 base; nucleotides outside the gene matches: 6. The V gene's germline CDR1 is SQVTM and CDR2 ANQGSEA. CDR3 loop: CSVGKGQTQETQYF. CDR3 nucleotide sequence: TGCAGCGTTGGAAAGGGACAGACCCAAGAGACCCAGTACTTC.

The chain employs TRBV9 and TRBJ1-1; D is ambiguous. Trimming stripped 7 bases from V and 8 bases from J, with 15 bases between. This CDR3 spans 12 amino acids. Per germline, CDR1 SGDLS and CDR2 YYNGEE. The CDR3 region has the DNA TGTGCCAGCTTCCTAGAACCTTCCGAAGCTTTCTTT. As protein: CASFLEPSEAFF.

V and J are TRBV6-4 and TRBJ2-1, with 7 bases matching TRBD2. The CDR3 is made up of 13 amino acids. Germline CDR1 and CDR2: MRHNA and SNTAGT. The V and J ends lost 6 bases and 8 bases, in that order; junction bases with no gene match: 7. In DNA, the CDR3 is TGTGCCAGCAGCGAAAGACTAGCCCATGAGCAGTTCTTC. Translating it yields CASSERLAHEQFF.

The table lists this clone with a count of one. This chain uses TRBV6-1 with TRBJ2-7; D uncertain. The V end was cut by 3 bases, the J end by 4 bases, with 10 bases between. In germline, CDR1 is MNHNS, CDR2 SASEGT. The CDR3 length is 13 residues. The CDR3 here is CASSDGGKYEQYF. The DNA for the CDR3 is TGTGCCAGCAGTGATGGTGGAAAGTACGAGCAGTACTTC.

With regard to this clone: Other nucleotide sequences in the sample specify the same CDR3. This chain links TRBV30 with TRBJ2-5, with D uncertain. Germline CDR1 GTSNPN, CDR2 SVGIG (reference sequence). Trimming cost V 5 bases and J 4 bases, with 8 bases left between them. The CDR3 spans 11 residues. The CDR3 sequence: CAWAVGETQYF. For the CDR3, the DNA is TGTGCCTGGGCCGTGGGAGAGACCCAGTACTTC.